Listed here are 8 T cell receptor beta chains from one sample, sequenced in a study of blood T cell repertoires in COVID-19. Profiled with immunoSEQ multiplex PCR; TCRdb holds only in-frame clones, not every one. Here the sample spans 200,000 to 250,000 clones, approximately 90% being singletons. Source material: PBMCs or T cells enriched from blood (not recorded which). These receptors were obtained from a woman aged 25 to 45 with acute COVID-19.

This clone showed up just once. The chain joins TRBV27 to TRBJ1-1; 8 bases fit TRBD1. V lost 3 bases to trimming and J lost 4 bases; unmatched junction nucleotides: 19. Germline CDR1 is MNHEY and CDR2 is SMNVEV (reference sequence). This CDR3 has 19 residues. The CDR3 nucleotides are TGTGCCAGCAGTTTTTTAGGCCTCGGACAGGGTCAGGGGGGCACTGAAGCTTTCTTT. Translated, it gives CASSFLGLGQGQGGTEAFF.

This chain connects TRBV27 to TRBJ2-7; TRBD2 is a possible D gene (6 bases). From germline, CDR1 is MNHEY and CDR2 SMNVEV (reference sequence). Trimming removed 6 bases from V and 0 bases from J, with 9 bases in between. This CDR3 is built from 13 residues. The CDR3 protein is CASRGLSSYEQYF. In DNA form, the CDR3 reads TGTGCCAGCAGGGGACTCAGCTCCTACGAGCAGTACTTC.

This clone was counted once. V is TRBV28 and J is TRBJ2-5; possibly TRBD2 for D (6 bases). The CDR3 has 13 residues. Germline assignment: CDR1 MDHEN and CDR2 SYDVKM. Trimming removed 6 bases from V and 4 bases from J, with 12 bases in between. As DNA, the CDR3 is TGTGCCAGCAGATCAGGGCGGGGAGAGACCCAGTACTTC. It specifies CASRSGRGETQYF.

Points on this clone: Other DNA sequences within the sample encode an identical CDR3. The CDR3 reads CASSPFSSTDTQYF. The DNA of the CDR3 is TGTGCCAGCTCACCATTCAGTAGCACAGATACGCAGTATTTT. V gene TRBV18 combines with J gene TRBJ2-3; D not certain. In germline, CDR1 is KGHSH, CDR2 LQKENI. Trimming removed 2 bases at V and 0 bases at J, with 6 bases between. The CDR3 spans 14 residues.

The chain recombines TRBV7-9 with TRBJ1-4; D is unresolved. The CDR3 is made up of 14 amino acids. Germline CDR1 and CDR2: SEHNR and FQNEAQ (reference sequence). V lost 2 bases and J lost 4, with 8 bases in between. DNA of the CDR3: TGTGCCAGCAGCTTACAGGCCCGTAATGAAAAACTGTTTTTT. As protein: CASSLQARNEKLFF.

The V gene is TRBV19, the J gene TRBJ1-1; 7 bases align to TRBD1. Germline CDR1 is LNHDA and CDR2 is SQIVND (reference sequence). The CDR3 spans 13 residues. V was clipped by 11 bases and J by 1 base; unmatched bases: 7. This CDR3 is CAVRQGPNTEAFF. CDR3 DNA: TGTGCCGTCAGACAGGGACCGAACACTGAAGCTTTCTTT. The variable domain in full, completed from reference TRBV19 and TRBJ1-1, reads DGGITQSPKYLFRKEGQNVTLSCEQNLNHDAMYWYRQDPGQGLRLIYYSQIVNDFQKGDIAEGYSVSREKKESFPLTVTSAQKNPTAFYLCAVRQGPNTEAFFGQGTRLTVV.

This sequence joins TRBV7-9 and TRBJ2-7, with 7 bases lining up with TRBD2. From germline, CDR1 is SEHNR and CDR2 FQNEAQ (reference sequence). Trimming took 0 bases from V and 4 from J; bases not matched to a gene: 3. This CDR3 spans 14 amino acids. CDR3 DNA: TGTGCCAGCAGCTTAGCTAGCGGGTTATACGAGCAGTACTTC. Encoded protein: CASSLASGLYEQYF.

The rearrangement joins TRBV27 to TRBJ1-1; 9 bases match TRBD1. Trimming cost V 2 bases and J 2 bases; bases outside gene matches: 3. Germline CDR1 MNHEY, CDR2 SMNVEV (reference sequence). The CDR3 spans 15 residues. The DNA for the CDR3 is TGTGCCAGCAGTTTAGGAACAGGGGGCAACACTGAAGCTTTCTTT. Its translation: CASSLGTGGNTEAFF.